The entry below describes one TCR beta chain. Its antigen remains unidentified. This sample is part of a study of T cell repertoires in cytomegalovirus infection. Overall study: Use of recently identified HLA-C-restricted and well-studied HLA-B-restricted CMV epitopes was part of the study. Matching HLA type, along with CMV infection, was indicated by public TCR beta signatures. Study-level findings and limits: The ex vivo response was dominated by HLA-C-restricted CMV-specific TCR beta clonotypes. Cumulative frequency (of public TCR beta family members) identified carriers of CMV plus the relevant HLA.

One entry per CDR3 protein results from TCRdb running MiXCR on the reads. Counted here are about 310,000 distinct CDR3 sequences, more than 20% occurring once; the ten biggest clones make up 10% to 15%. V was shortened by 3 bases and J by 0 bases, with 13 bases between the two germline ends. In germline, CDR1 is KGHSH, CDR2 LQKENI. The CDR3 is 16 residues long. This TCR was recovered from a human donor in good health (CMV status not recorded). Some clones in this sample may be carry-over from other donors' samples. Sequencing was performed on cultured PBMCs, taken from culture after CMV antigen stimulation. The J gene is TRBJ2-3, the V gene TRBV18, with D possibly TRBD1 on 6 matching bases. CDR3 amino acids: CASSPDTGSSTDTQYF. As DNA, the CDR3 is TGTGCCAGCTCACCCGATACAGGGTCGAGCACAGATACGCAGTATTTT. The variable domain in full, completed from reference TRBV18 and TRBJ2-3, reads NAGVMQNPRHLVRRRGQEARLRCSPMKGHSHVYWYRQLPEEGLKFMVYLQKENIIDESGMPKERFSAEFPKEGPSILRIQQVVRGDSAAYFCASSPDTGSSTDTQYFGPGTRLTVL.